A selection of T cell receptor beta chains follows, all from one sample in a study of T-cell reconstitution after alpha-beta-depleted transplantation in children. One entry per CDR3 protein, called by TCRdb with MiXCR from the PCR reads. The table records around 300,000 distinct CDR3 sequences, around 7.1% of them present only once. The sample here was peripheral blood, taken 360 days after TCRalphabeta/CD19-depleted stem cell transplant. The source of these receptors is a female patient younger than 10 who had a stem cell transplant for Fanconi anemia, so the T cells may come from the graft donor. Both conserved end residues are part of each CDR3. The order of the fields is clone size, V gene, D gene, J gene, CDR3 protein, CDR3 DNA. The D gene is left open where the match is weak. Size is omitted from some rows. Given values are once, few, many or a class for expanded clones.

clone size: many; V gene: TRBV25-1; D gene: NA; J gene: TRBJ2-5; CDR3 protein: CASSALGSQAETQYF; CDR3 DNA: TGTGCCAGCAGTGCCCTAGGGAGCCAGGCAGAGACCCAGTACTTC
clone size: few; V gene: TRBV9; D gene: TRBD1; J gene: TRBJ2-3; CDR3 protein: CASSPHRDSFTDTQYF; CDR3 DNA: TGTGCCAGCAGCCCACACCGGGACAGCTTCACAGATACGCAGTATTTT
clone size: NA; V gene: TRBV6-5; D gene: NA; J gene: TRBJ2-7; CDR3 protein: CASSYRGTVYEQYF; CDR3 DNA: TGTGCCAGCAGTTACCGGGGGACGGTATACGAGCAGTACTTC
clone size: NA; V gene: TRBV12-3/TRBV12-4; D gene: NA; J gene: TRBJ1-1; CDR3 protein: CASNPIEGSTEAFF; CDR3 DNA: TGTGCCAGCAACCCAATAGAGGGGAGCACTGAAGCTTTCTTT
clone size: few; V gene: TRBV7-8; D gene: NA; J gene: TRBJ2-3; CDR3 protein: CASGSPGRSTDTQYF; CDR3 DNA: TGTGCCAGCGGGTCCCCGGGACGGAGCACAGATACGCAGTATTTT
clone size: NA; V gene: TRBV5-1; D gene: TRBD1; J gene: TRBJ1-1; CDR3 protein: CASSLGQGTAFF; CDR3 DNA: TGCGCCAGCAGCTTGGGACAGGGGACGGCTTTCTTT
clone size: many; V gene: TRBV3-1; D gene: TRBD1; J gene: TRBJ1-1; CDR3 protein: CASSHWDRVNTEAFF; CDR3 DNA: TGTGCCAGCAGCCACTGGGACAGGGTGAACACTGAAGCTTTCTTT
clone size: many; V gene: TRBV5-1; D gene: TRBD1; J gene: TRBJ1-6; CDR3 protein: CASSFRDRGNSPLHF; CDR3 DNA: TGCGCCAGCAGCTTCCGGGACAGGGGTAATTCACCCCTCCACTTT
clone size: many; V gene: TRBV4-3; D gene: NA; J gene: TRBJ2-3; CDR3 protein: CASSQDREGGDKGDTQYF; CDR3 DNA: TGCGCCAGCAGCCAAGATCGAGAGGGGGGGGACAAGGGAGATACGCAGTATTTT
clone size: many; V gene: TRBV10-3; D gene: TRBD1; J gene: TRBJ1-1; CDR3 protein: CAISEDRGRRAFF; CDR3 DNA: TGTGCCATCAGTGAGGACAGGGGGCGCAGAGCTTTCTTT
clone size: NA; V gene: TRBV6-5; D gene: NA; J gene: TRBJ2-1; CDR3 protein: CASSLSTGDNEQFF; CDR3 DNA: TGTGCCAGCAGTCTCTCGACAGGCGACAATGAGCAGTTCTTC
clone size: few; V gene: TRBV5-1; D gene: NA; J gene: TRBJ2-1; CDR3 protein: CASSFLGVIDEQFF; CDR3 DNA: TGCGCCAGCAGCTTTCTCGGAGTTATCGATGAGCAGTTCTTC
clone size: few; V gene: TRBV20-1; D gene: TRBD1; J gene: TRBJ2-3; CDR3 protein: CSPYRGGTVGTDTQYF; CDR3 DNA: TGCAGTCCATATCGAGGGGGCACGGTGGGCACAGATACGCAGTATTTT
clone size: many; V gene: TRBV29-1; D gene: NA; J gene: TRBJ2-1; CDR3 protein: CSVVFLRAHNEQFF; CDR3 DNA: TGCAGCGTTGTCTTTCTACGGGCCCACAATGAGCAGTTCTTC
clone size: many; V gene: TRBV12-3/TRBV12-4; D gene: NA; J gene: TRBJ1-6; CDR3 protein: CASSLMGSPNSPLHF; CDR3 DNA: TGTGCCAGCAGTTTAATGGGAAGCCCCAATTCACCCCTCCACTTT
clone size: many; V gene: TRBV29-1; D gene: NA; J gene: TRBJ2-3; CDR3 protein: CSVRREVRDTDTQYF; CDR3 DNA: TGCAGCGTCCGCCGGGAAGTAAGGGACACAGATACGCAGTATTTT
clone size: few; V gene: TRBV19; D gene: NA; J gene: TRBJ1-2; CDR3 protein: CASRDSAIYGYTF; CDR3 DNA: TGTGCCAGTAGGGACAGCGCAATCTATGGCTACACCTTC
clone size: few; V gene: TRBV7-6; D gene: NA; J gene: TRBJ1-2; CDR3 protein: CASSLPGLSGYTF; CDR3 DNA: TGTGCCAGCAGCTTACCAGGGTTGAGTGGCTACACCTTC
clone size: many; V gene: TRBV10-3; D gene: NA; J gene: TRBJ1-1; CDR3 protein: CAIRELNTEAFF; CDR3 DNA: TGTGCCATCAGGGAGTTGAACACTGAAGCTTTCTTT
clone size: many; V gene: TRBV5-5; D gene: TRBD2; J gene: TRBJ2-4; CDR3 protein: CASSLTPGLAGGNIQYF; CDR3 DNA: TGTGCCAGCAGCTTGACCCCGGGACTAGCGGGGGGAAACATTCAGTACTTC
clone size: NA; V gene: TRBV10-3; D gene: TRBD1; J gene: TRBJ2-7; CDR3 protein: CAISANGGQGSYEQYF; CDR3 DNA: TGTGCCATCAGTGCAAACGGGGGACAGGGATCCTACGAGCAGTACTTC
clone size: many; V gene: TRBV10-3; D gene: NA; J gene: TRBJ2-3; CDR3 protein: CAISLGATDTQYF; CDR3 DNA: TGTGCCATCAGTTTAGGGGCGACAGATACGCAGTATTTT
clone size: NA; V gene: TRBV24-1; D gene: NA; J gene: TRBJ2-6; CDR3 protein: CATSDFGDSGANVLTF; CDR3 DNA: TGTGCCACCAGTGATTTTGGGGACTCTGGGGCCAACGTCCTGACTTTC